This record concerns one TCR beta chain sequence. This record comes from a study of blood T cell repertoires in COVID-19. Using immunoSEQ multiplex PCR, the repertoire was profiled, and TCRdb retains in-frame clones only, with some absent. The sample carries under 250,000 clones, approximately 89% recorded once. This TCR derives from a woman between 55 and 75 years old who had recovered from COVID-19. Sequences were obtained from peripheral blood.

CDR3 sequence (DNA): TGTGCCAGCAGCTTGGGTCCTGGGGGCTGGGGGGATACGCAGTATTTT. Its protein is CASSLGPGGWGDTQYF. The chain joins TRBV5-4 to TRBJ2-3; perhaps TRBD1 as D (6 bases). Germline CDR1 is SGHNT and CDR2 is YYREEE (reference sequence). The V end lost 0 bases, the J end lost 6 bases, and 17 bases lay between the germline ends. The CDR3 has 16 amino acids. Variable domain in full (rest from reference TRBV5-4 and TRBJ2-3): ETGVTQSPTHLIKTRGQQVTLRCSSQSGHNTVSWYQQALGQGPQFIFQYYREEENGRGNFPPRFSGLQFPNYSSELNVNALELDDSALYLCASSLGPGGWGDTQYFGPGTRLTVL.